Listed here are 26 T cell receptor beta chains from one sample, sequenced in a study of chemoradiotherapy in HPV16-positive cancers. Clones were sequenced by immunoSEQ multiplex PCR, and TCRdb holds only the in-frame ones, with some missing. The table lists tens of thousands of clones, about four fifths of them singletons. The sample here was blood, taken from a patient who underwent chemoradiotherapy. These receptors all stem from a human donor with HPV-associated anogenital cancer.

The chain has TRBV6-1 and TRBJ2-7, with D uncertain. The CDR3 loop spans 15 amino acids. With 3 bases removed from V and 0 bases from J, the gap between germline ends came to 12 bases. Germline assignment: CDR1 MNHNS and CDR2 SASEGT. CDR3 DNA: TGTGCCAGCAGTGATCCTGCTGGGCTCTCCTACGAGCAGTACTTC. Translated, it gives CASSDPAGLSYEQYF.

The rearrangement links TRBV19 to TRBJ2-7; 13 nucleotides agree with TRBD2. V lost 3 bases, J lost 1 base, and 0 bases stayed unmatched. The germline CDR1 and CDR2 sequences are LNHDA and SQIVND (reference sequence). CDR3 length: 15 residues. In nucleotides, the CDR3 is TGTGCCAGTAGTATGGGACTAGCGGGGTCCTACGAGCAGTACTTC. This translates into CASSMGLAGSYEQYF.

The chain links TRBV25-1 to TRBJ2-2; either TRBD1 or TRBD2 may fit D (5 bases each). This CDR3 is built from 14 residues. Trimming removed 8 bases at V and 2 bases at J, with 12 bases between. Germline V lookup: CDR1 MGHDK, CDR2 SYGVNS. CDR3 loop: CASAEGQNTGELFF. CDR3 nucleotides: TGTGCCAGCGCCGAGGGGCAAAACACCGGGGAGCTGTTTTTT.

The rearrangement links TRBV2 to TRBJ2-3; D unclear. The CDR3 contains 13 residues. The germline V gene encodes CDR1 SNHLY and CDR2 FYNNEI. V gave up 6 bases and J gave up 6 bases, with 13 bases separating them. This CDR3 is CASRVTLLDTQYF. The CDR3 nucleotides read TGTGCCAGCAGGGTAACCTTATTGGATACGCAGTATTTT.

With respect to this clone: Likely a read error: the CDR3 ends without its conserved phenylalanine or tryptophan. The limits of the CDR3 on the DNA are not certain, so only TCRdb's listed CDR3 is given. The chain is built from TRBV13 and TRBJ2-7; the D call TRBD1 from the table was never checked on the DNA. The CDR3 comprises 12 residues, both ends counted. CDR1 is PRHDT, CDR2 FYEKMQ, per germline (reference sequence). CDR3 sequence: CASSIGDRAFYL.

V gene TRBV4-2 combines with J gene TRBJ2-2; no clear D. This CDR3 is 14 amino acids long. CDR1 and CDR2 from the germline V gene are LGHNA and YNFKEQ. Deletions cut 0 bases from V and 2 bases from J, with 4 bases between. CDR3 region: CASSQETNTGELFF. CDR3 DNA: TGTGCCAGCAGCCAAGAAACCAACACCGGGGAGCTGTTTTTT.

This clone has a handful of counts. This chain links TRBV6-1 with TRBJ2-4; unclear D gene. Per the germline V gene, CDR1 is MNHNS and CDR2 is SASEGT. This CDR3 has 17 residues. V was trimmed by 0 bases and J by 1 base, leaving 13 bases between them. CDR3 sequence (DNA): TGTGCCAGCAGTGAAGCGCTTCGTCGGTGGGCCAAAAACATTCAGTACTTC. Amino acids: CASSEALRRWAKNIQYF.

This clone came up a few times. The chain recombines TRBV7-3 with TRBJ2-6; D unresolved. Between the trimmed V and J ends, which lost 1 base and 3 bases, there was a span of 7 bases. In germline, CDR1 is SGHTA, CDR2 FQGTGA. The CDR3 spans 15 residues. CDR3 sequence (DNA): TGTGCCAGCAGCTTAAGAGGAAATGGGGCCAACGTCCTGACTTTC. This sequence encodes CASSLRGNGANVLTF.

CDR3 in amino acids: CASSLMPGNQPQHF. In DNA, the CDR3 is TGCGCCAGCAGCTTGATGCCAGGCAATCAGCCCCAGCATTTT. This chain links TRBV5-1 with TRBJ1-5; D ambiguous. This CDR3 is 14 amino acids long. Germline lookup yields CDR1 SGHRS and CDR2 YFSETQ. Trimming removed 1 base at V and 2 bases at J, with 7 bases between.

The chain combines TRBV6-4 with TRBJ1-2; D unresolved. Per germline, CDR1 MRHNA and CDR2 SNTAGT. V gave up 4 bases and J gave up 1 base, with 7 bases separating them. CDR3 size: 13 residues. DNA of the CDR3: TGTGCCAGCAGTGCCGGTCATAACTATGGCTACACCTTC. It yields the protein CASSAGHNYGYTF.

This clone has only one observation. The chain links TRBV13 to TRBJ2-1, with D tentatively TRBD2 (6 bases). Germline CDR1 is PRHDT and CDR2 is FYEKMQ (reference sequence). V was trimmed by 3 bases and J by 9 bases, leaving 9 bases between them. The CDR3 runs to 12 residues. DNA for the CDR3: TGTGCCAGCAGCTTGGGAGGCGGTGAGCAGTTCTTC. Translating gives CASSLGGGEQFF.

The genes are TRBV4-1 and TRBJ2-1; D is ambiguous. Germline V CDR1 and CDR2: MGHRA, YSYEKL. The CDR3 totals 14 residues. V was trimmed by 0 bases and J by 9 bases, leaving 12 bases between them. The CDR3 DNA reads TGCGCCAGCAGCCAAGAATTTGCCAGTAGTGAGCAGTTCTTC. Amino acid sequence: CASSQEFASSEQFF.

This clone was seen only a few times. The V gene is TRBV7-9, the J gene TRBJ1-2, with TRBD1 identical over 7 bases. Trimming at V came to 1 base and at J to 6 bases, leaving 2 bases not matched to a gene. Looked up from germline, CDR1 is SEHNR and CDR2 is FQNEAQ (reference sequence). The CDR3 runs to 13 residues. CDR3 amino acids: CASSLEQGNGYTF. The CDR3 DNA is TGTGCCAGCAGCTTAGAACAGGGGAATGGCTACACCTTC.

This clone has just a few counts. The chain employs TRBV10-3 and TRBJ1-2, with 7 bases fitting TRBD1. Germline assignment: CDR1 ENHRY and CDR2 SYGVKD. V dropped 0 bases and J dropped 4; count of bases not matched to a gene: 5. The CDR3 is 15 amino acids. Written as DNA, the CDR3 is TGTGCCATCAGTGAGTCAGGGGGCGCGGCCTATGGCTACACCTTC. Protein sequence: CAISESGGAAYGYTF.

A single count supports this clone. CDR3 sequence: CASSRNRAVDEQYF. CDR3 nucleotides: TGTGCCAGCAGCCGCAACAGGGCCGTGGACGAGCAGTACTTC. The chain has TRBV5-4 and TRBJ2-7, with a tentative D call TRBD1 (6 bases). The germline CDR1 and CDR2 sequences are SGHNT and YYREEE (reference sequence). V shed 4 bases and J shed 5 bases, with 16 bases lying between them. This CDR3 spans 14 amino acids.

This chain links TRBV5-1 with TRBJ2-7; D is possibly TRBD1 or TRBD2 (5 bases each). Germline V lookup: CDR1 SGHRS, CDR2 YFSETQ. There are 17 residues in the CDR3. Trimming left V 0 bases short and J 3 bases short, with 19 bases between. The CDR3 protein is CASSLGSRDQRGYEQYF. The CDR3 DNA is TGCGCCAGCAGCTTGGGGTCCCGGGACCAAAGGGGCTACGAGCAGTACTTC.

The DNA for the CDR3 is TGTGCCAGCAGATCCGGGTCCTCTAACTACGAGCAGTACTTC. It yields the protein CASRSGSSNYEQYF. This sequence joins TRBV2 and TRBJ2-7; D is unclear. The germline V and J ends were trimmed by 6 bases and 3 bases, with 15 bases remaining between them. Germline loops: CDR1 SNHLY, CDR2 FYNNEI. CDR3 length: 14 residues.

The J gene is TRBJ2-3, the V gene TRBV7-3, with a possible D match to TRBD1 (5 bases). CDR3 length: 16 residues. The germline CDR1 and CDR2 sequences are SGHTA and FQGTGA. V shed 2 bases and J shed 3 bases, with 15 bases lying between them. CDR3 sequence (DNA): TGTGCCAGCAGCTTACAAGGACATGGTGGGACAGATACGCAGTATTTT. Protein: CASSLQGHGGTDTQYF.

This rearrangement joins TRBV5-6 to TRBJ1-1, with 8 bases lining up with TRBD1. J was trimmed by 7 bases and V by 2 bases; bases with no gene match: 4. This CDR3 contains 13 residues. The germline V gene encodes CDR1 SGHDT and CDR2 YYEEEE. The CDR3 is CASSFGQGGEAFF. The DNA for the CDR3 is TGTGCCAGCAGCTTTGGACAGGGAGGTGAAGCTTTCTTT.

The rearrangement links TRBV27 to TRBJ1-2; 9 nucleotides align to TRBD1. Germline trimming cut 6 bases from V and 1 base from J; bases unmatched to any gene: 6. The CDR3 is made up of 15 amino acids. Germline V CDR1 and CDR2: MNHEY, SMNVEV (reference sequence). This chain's CDR3 is CASSPGTGINYGYTF. CDR3 DNA: TGTGCCAGCAGCCCCGGGACAGGGATTAACTATGGCTACACCTTC.

A few counts support this clone. V usage is TRBV7-2 and J usage is TRBJ2-2; no firm D call. V was cut by 1 base and J by 5 bases, with 11 bases left in between. The CDR3 has 15 amino acids. The germline CDR1 and CDR2 sequences are SGHTA and FQGNSA. This chain's CDR3 is CASSLGPVRTGELFF. DNA for the CDR3: TGTGCCAGCAGCTTAGGACCCGTTCGAACCGGGGAGCTGTTTTTT.

The chain has TRBV7-2 and TRBJ2-7; D gene uncertain. Per germline, CDR1 SGHTA and CDR2 FQGNSA. CDR3 length: 11 residues. Trimming took off 5 bases at V and 0 bases at J, with 2 bases between the two ends. The CDR3 protein is CASSNSYEQYF. In nucleotides, the CDR3 is TGTGCCAGCAGCAACTCCTACGAGCAGTACTTC.

This clone occurred once. The chain links TRBV19 to TRBJ1-2; D is unresolved. Per germline, CDR1 LNHDA and CDR2 SQIVND (reference sequence). There are 12 residues in the CDR3. Trimming stripped 5 bases from V and 10 bases from J, with 14 bases between. CDR3 protein: CASSSAWPYYTF. The CDR3 DNA follows: TGTGCCAGTAGTTCGGCCTGGCCGTACTACACCTTC.

The rearrangement links TRBV4-3 to TRBJ1-2, with D perhaps TRBD1 (6 bases). The V end lost 1 base, the J end lost 8 bases, and 17 bases lay between the germline ends. Per germline, CDR1 LGHNA and CDR2 YSLEER. CDR3 size: 15 residues. Here the CDR3 DNA reads TGCGCCAGCAGCCAAGGTCGGACAGATCTTTACGGCTACACCTTC. Translating gives CASSQGRTDLYGYTF.

V usage is TRBV4-3 and J usage is TRBJ2-1; 9 positions match TRBD2. V trimming: 4 bases; J trimming: 6 bases; junction bases outside the gene matches: 13. Germline V gives CDR1 LGHNA, CDR2 YSLEER. The CDR3 extends over 17 amino acids. The CDR3: CASSLLVGGGAINEQFF. CDR3 bases: TGCGCCAGCAGCCTCCTCGTGGGCGGGGGGGCCATCAATGAGCAGTTCTTC.

By proportion, this clone is medium-sized. This chain connects TRBV6-5 to TRBJ2-2, with 13 bases identical to TRBD2. Germline CDR1 reads MNHEY; CDR2 reads SVGAGI. The junction had 3 bases not matched to a gene; V was cut back by 5 bases and J by 6 bases. The CDR3 length is 15 residues. The CDR3 sequence is CASSTSGGAPGELFF. In DNA form, the CDR3 reads TGTGCCAGCAGTACTAGCGGGGGGGCTCCCGGGGAGCTGTTTTTT.